This T cell receptor beta chain came from a study of post-analysis software for immune sequencing data. Comments on this clonotype: The antigen remains undetermined.

TCR beta cDNA libraries had unique molecular identifiers. Input of about 0.95 to 11 million T cells yielded 500,000 to 550,000 cDNA molecules. One entry per CDR3 protein results from TCRdb running MiXCR on the PCR reads. Of around 700,000 distinct CDR3 sequences in the sample, 59% are singletons; the top ten hold roughly 10%. Study-level findings and limits: Clustering by F measure revealed strong co-clustering among samples prepared together in one batch. About 5 TRBV segments appeared more often in patients than in controls, and TRBV5-6, TRBV5-1 and TRBV20-1 were among these. People with multiple sclerosis had a significantly lower normalized Chao1 diversity than controls did.

CDR3 size: 15 residues. Germline V lookup: CDR1 DFQATT, CDR2 SNEGSKA (reference sequence). V lost 5 bases to trimming and J lost 3 bases; unmatched junction nucleotides: 11. This TCR derives from a girl aged 2 to 9 with multiple sclerosis. Sequencing was performed on blood. The rearrangement uses TRBV20-1 and TRBJ2-7; 9 bases agree with TRBD2. DNA for the CDR3: TGCAGTGCTCCAGACTTAGCGGGGGATGACTACGAGCAGTACTTC. Its translation is CSAPDLAGDDYEQYF.